This T cell receptor beta chain was captured by sequencing in a study of blood T cell repertoires in COVID-19. Study-level information: Acute and convalescent COVID-19 samples came from the United States, Italy and Spain.

Per the study methods: Reference gene primers were amplified, and this amplification served to estimate nucleated cell counts. Repertoires were generated with immunoSEQ multiplex PCR, while TCRdb's copy carries only in-frame clones and drops some. V and J calls and clone size are given by that table; D and trimming were obtained from the DNA. The table has under 140,000 clones, 88% seen once. Germline V CDR1 and CDR2: MGHRA, YSYEKL. V was clipped by 4 bases and J by 14 bases; unmatched bases: 11. The CDR3 totals 14 residues. Sample: peripheral blood. V and J are TRBV4-1 and TRBJ2-1; TRBD2 agrees at 10 bases. The sequence was collected from a woman in her fifties or sixties with acute or convalescent COVID-19. CDR3 sequence (DNA): TGCGCCAGCAGCCTGGGTGAGCGGGAGGGCAGGGAGTTCTTC. Encoded protein: CASSLGEREGREFF.